The clone carrying this T cell receptor (beta chain) was detected a few times. Its antigen is currently unknown. This sample was included in a study of beta chain features in type 1 diabetes. Study results and caveats: Patients with type 1 diabetes showed fewer VDJ junction insertions and more deletions. Unsettled here was the matter of whether HLA type influences TCRB rearrangement.

The CDR3 is 15 residues long. CDR1 is MGHDK and CDR2 is SYGVNS in the germline V gene. Trimming removed 4 bases from V and 2 bases from J; junction bases left unmatched: 3. Isolated RNA was reverse transcribed in full, so expressed TCRB transcripts were sequenced. Produced via immunoSEQ multiplex PCR; TCRdb's table is partial and in-frame only. The sample shows some 900,000 clones, roughly a sixth of them seen only once. Sequences were obtained from naive CD4+ T cells from blood. This chain joins TRBV25-1 and TRBJ1-4, with TRBD1 identical over 8 bases. The origin of this receptor is a woman younger than 35 in good health. The CDR3 nucleotides read TGTGCCAGCAGTGTAAACAGGGGGACTAATGAAAAACTGTTTTTT. As protein: CASSVNRGTNEKLFF.